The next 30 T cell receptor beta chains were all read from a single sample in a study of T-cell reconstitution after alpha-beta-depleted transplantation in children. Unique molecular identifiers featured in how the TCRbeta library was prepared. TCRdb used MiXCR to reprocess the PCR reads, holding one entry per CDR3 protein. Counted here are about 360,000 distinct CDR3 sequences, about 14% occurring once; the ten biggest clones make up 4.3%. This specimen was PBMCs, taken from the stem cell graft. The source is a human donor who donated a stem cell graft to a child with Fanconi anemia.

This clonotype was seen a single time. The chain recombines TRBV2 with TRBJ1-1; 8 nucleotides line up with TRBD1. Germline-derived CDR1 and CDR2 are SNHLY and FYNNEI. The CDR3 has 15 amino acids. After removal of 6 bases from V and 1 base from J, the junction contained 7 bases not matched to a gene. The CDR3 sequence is CASRPRTGWNTEAFF. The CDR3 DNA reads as TGTGCCAGCAGACCGCGGACAGGGTGGAACACTGAAGCTTTCTTT.

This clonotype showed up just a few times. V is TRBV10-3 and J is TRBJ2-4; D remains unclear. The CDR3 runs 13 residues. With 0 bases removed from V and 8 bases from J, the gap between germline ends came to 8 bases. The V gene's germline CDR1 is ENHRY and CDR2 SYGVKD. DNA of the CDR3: TGTGCCATCAGTGAGTCCCCCACGTACATTCAGTACTTC. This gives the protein CAISESPTYIQYF.

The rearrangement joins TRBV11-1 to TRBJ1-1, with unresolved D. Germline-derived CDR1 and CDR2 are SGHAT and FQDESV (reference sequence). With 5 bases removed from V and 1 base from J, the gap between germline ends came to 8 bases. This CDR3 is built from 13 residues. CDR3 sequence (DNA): TGTGCCAGCAGCAACGGGCCGAACACTGAAGCTTTCTTT. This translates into CASSNGPNTEAFF.

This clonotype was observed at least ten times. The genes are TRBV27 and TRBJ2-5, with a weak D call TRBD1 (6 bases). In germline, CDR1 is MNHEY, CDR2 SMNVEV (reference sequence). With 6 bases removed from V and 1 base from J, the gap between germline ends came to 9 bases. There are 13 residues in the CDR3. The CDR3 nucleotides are TGTGCCAGCAGGCCGGACAGCCAAGAGACCCAGTACTTC. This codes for CASRPDSQETQYF.

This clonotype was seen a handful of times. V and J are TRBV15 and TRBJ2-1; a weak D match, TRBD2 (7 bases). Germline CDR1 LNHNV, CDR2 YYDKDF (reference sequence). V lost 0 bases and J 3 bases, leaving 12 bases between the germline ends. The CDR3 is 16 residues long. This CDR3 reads CATSRDEGGVYNEQFF. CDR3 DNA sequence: TGTGCCACCAGCAGAGATGAGGGGGGGGTCTACAATGAGCAGTTCTTC. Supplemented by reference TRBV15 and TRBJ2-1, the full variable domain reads DAMVIQNPRYQVTQFGKPVTLSCSQTLNHNVMYWYQQKSSQAPKLLFHYYDKDFNNEADTPDNFQSRRPNTSFCFLDIRSPGLGDTAMYLCATSRDEGGVYNEQFFGPGTRLTVL.

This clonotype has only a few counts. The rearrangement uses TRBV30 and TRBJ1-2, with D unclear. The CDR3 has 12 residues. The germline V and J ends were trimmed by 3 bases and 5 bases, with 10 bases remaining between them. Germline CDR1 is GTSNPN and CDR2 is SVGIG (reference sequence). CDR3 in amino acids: CAWREGPYGYTF. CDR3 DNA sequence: TGTGCCTGGAGAGAAGGACCTTATGGCTACACCTTC.

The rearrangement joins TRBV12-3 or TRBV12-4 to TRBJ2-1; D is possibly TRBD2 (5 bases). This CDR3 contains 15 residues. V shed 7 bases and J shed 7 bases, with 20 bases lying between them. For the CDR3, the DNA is TGTGCCAGCACCCTATCACCTCAACCGGGAAATGAGCAGTTCTTC. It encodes CASTLSPQPGNEQFF.

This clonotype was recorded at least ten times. CDR3 in amino acids: CATSREGGGSGNEQFF. CDR3 coding DNA: TGTGCCACCTCTCGGGAAGGGGGGGGAAGTGGAAATGAGCAGTTCTTC. The chain recombines TRBV24-1 with TRBJ2-1, with D possibly being TRBD2 (7 bases). This CDR3 has 16 residues. Trimming left V 9 bases short and J 7 bases short, with 24 bases between. Germline V lookup: CDR1 KGHDR, CDR2 SFDVKD.

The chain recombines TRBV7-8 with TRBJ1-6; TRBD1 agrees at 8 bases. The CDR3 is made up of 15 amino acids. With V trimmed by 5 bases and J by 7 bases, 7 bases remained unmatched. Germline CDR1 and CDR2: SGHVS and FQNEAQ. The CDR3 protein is CASSPYGQGNSPLHF. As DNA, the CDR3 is TGTGCCAGCAGCCCGTATGGACAGGGCAATTCACCCCTCCACTTT.

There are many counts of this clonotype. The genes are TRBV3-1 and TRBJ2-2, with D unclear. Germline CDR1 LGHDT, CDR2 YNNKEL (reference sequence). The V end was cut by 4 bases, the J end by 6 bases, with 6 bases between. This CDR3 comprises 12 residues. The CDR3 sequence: CASSPLSGELFF. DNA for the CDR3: TGTGCCAGCAGCCCTTTATCCGGGGAGCTGTTTTTT.

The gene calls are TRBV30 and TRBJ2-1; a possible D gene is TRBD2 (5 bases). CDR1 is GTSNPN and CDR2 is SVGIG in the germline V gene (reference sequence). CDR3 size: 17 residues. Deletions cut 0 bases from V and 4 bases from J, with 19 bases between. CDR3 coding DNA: TGTGCCTGGAGTGTACTTGAGAGGGTAAATTCTTACAATGAGCAGTTCTTC. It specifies CAWSVLERVNSYNEQFF.

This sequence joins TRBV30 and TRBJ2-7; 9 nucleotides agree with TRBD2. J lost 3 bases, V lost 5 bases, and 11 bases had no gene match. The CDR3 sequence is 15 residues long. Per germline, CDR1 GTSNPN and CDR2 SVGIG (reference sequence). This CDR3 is CAWGPGASGVYEQYF. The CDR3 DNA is TGTGCCTGGGGCCCTGGGGCTAGCGGGGTCTACGAGCAGTACTTC.

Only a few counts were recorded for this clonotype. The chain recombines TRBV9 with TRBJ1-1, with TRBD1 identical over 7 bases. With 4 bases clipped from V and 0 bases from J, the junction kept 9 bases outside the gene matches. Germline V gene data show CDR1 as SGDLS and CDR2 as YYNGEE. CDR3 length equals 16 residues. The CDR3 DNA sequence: TGTGCCAGCAGCCCTAACATGGGACAGCTGAACACTGAAGCTTTCTTT. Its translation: CASSPNMGQLNTEAFF.

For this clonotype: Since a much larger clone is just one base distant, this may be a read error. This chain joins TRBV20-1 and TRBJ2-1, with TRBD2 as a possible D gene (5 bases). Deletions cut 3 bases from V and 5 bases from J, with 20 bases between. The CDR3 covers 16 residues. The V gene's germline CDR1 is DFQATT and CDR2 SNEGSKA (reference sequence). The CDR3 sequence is CSARQHGKGPNNEQFF. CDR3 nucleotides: TGCAGTGCTAGGCAGCACGGGAAAGGGCCGAACAATGAGCAGTTCTTC.

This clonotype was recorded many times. The CDR3 nucleotides read TGTGCCAGCAGTGATCAGGACTTCTATGGCTACACCTTC. Encoded protein: CASSDQDFYGYTF. The V call is TRBV6-1, the J call TRBJ1-2, with D hard to call. Germline V gene lookup returns CDR1 MNHNS and CDR2 SASEGT. The V and J ends lost 3 bases and 4 bases respectively, with 9 bases between them. The CDR3 has 13 amino acids.

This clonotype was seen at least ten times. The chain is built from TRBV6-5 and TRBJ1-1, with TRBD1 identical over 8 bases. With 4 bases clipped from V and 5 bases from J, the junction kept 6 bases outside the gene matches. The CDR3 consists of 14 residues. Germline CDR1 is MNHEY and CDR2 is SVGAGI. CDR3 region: CASSSLTGGTEAFF. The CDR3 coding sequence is TGTGCCAGCAGTTCTCTTACAGGGGGTACTGAAGCTTTCTTT.

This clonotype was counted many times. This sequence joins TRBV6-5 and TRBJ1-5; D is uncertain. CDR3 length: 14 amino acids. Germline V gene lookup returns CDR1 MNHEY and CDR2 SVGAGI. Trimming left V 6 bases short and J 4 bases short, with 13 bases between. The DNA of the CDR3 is TGTGCCAGCAGCCTTACAAGGTTAAATCAGCCCCAGCATTTT. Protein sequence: CASSLTRLNQPQHF.

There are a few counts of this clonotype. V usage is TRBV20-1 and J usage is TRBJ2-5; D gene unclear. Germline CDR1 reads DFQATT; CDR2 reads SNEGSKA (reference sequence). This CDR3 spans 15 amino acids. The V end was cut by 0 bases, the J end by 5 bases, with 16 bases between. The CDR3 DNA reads TGCAGTGCTAGAGACCCAGCACCCTCGAGGGAGACCCAGTACTTC. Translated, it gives CSARDPAPSRETQYF.

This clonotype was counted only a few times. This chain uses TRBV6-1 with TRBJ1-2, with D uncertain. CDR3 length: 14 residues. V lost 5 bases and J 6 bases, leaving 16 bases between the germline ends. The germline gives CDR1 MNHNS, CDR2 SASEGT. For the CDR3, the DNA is TGTGCCAGCAGTCCTAGGCGTCCGCAGGATGGCTACACCTTC. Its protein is CASSPRRPQDGYTF.

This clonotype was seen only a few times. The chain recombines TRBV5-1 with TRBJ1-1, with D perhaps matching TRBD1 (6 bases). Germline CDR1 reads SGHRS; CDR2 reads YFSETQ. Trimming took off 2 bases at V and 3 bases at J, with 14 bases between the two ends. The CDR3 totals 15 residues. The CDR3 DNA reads TGCGCCAGCAGCTTAATTTCAGGGGACCACACTGAAGCTTTCTTT. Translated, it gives CASSLISGDHTEAFF.

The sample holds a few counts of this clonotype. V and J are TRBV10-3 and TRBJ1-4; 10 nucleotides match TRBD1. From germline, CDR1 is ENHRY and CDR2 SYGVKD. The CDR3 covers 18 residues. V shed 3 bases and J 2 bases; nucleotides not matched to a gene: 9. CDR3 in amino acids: CAISDTRQGAGTNEKLFF. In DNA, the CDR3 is TGTGCCATCAGTGACACCAGACAGGGGGCTGGTACTAATGAAAAACTGTTTTTT.

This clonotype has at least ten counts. The CDR3 nucleotides read TGCAGCGTTGAAAACGCCGTGGATACGCAGTATTTT. Translation: CSVENAVDTQYF. This chain links TRBV29-1 with TRBJ2-3; D not resolved. V was shortened by 2 bases and J by 6 bases, with 9 bases between the two germline ends. The CDR3 is made up of 12 amino acids. Looked up from germline, CDR1 is SQVTM and CDR2 is ANQGSEA.

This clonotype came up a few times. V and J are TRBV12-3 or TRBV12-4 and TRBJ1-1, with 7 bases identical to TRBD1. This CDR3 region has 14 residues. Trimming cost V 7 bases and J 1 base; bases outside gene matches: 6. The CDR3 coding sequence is TGTGCCAGCACCAAGGGACAGCCGAACACTGAAGCTTTCTTT. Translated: CASTKGQPNTEAFF.

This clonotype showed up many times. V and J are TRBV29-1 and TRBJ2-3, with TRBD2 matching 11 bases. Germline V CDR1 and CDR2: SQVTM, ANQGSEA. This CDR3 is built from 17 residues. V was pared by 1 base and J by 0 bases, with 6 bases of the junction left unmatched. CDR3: CSVEVISGGASTDTQYF. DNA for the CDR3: TGCAGCGTTGAAGTTATTAGCGGGGGGGCTAGCACAGATACGCAGTATTTT.

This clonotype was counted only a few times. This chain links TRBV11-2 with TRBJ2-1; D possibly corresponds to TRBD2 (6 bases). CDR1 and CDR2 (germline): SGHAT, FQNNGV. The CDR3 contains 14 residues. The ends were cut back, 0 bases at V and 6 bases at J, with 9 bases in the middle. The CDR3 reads CASSLEGLTNEQFF. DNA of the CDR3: TGTGCCAGCAGCTTAGAGGGACTGACCAATGAGCAGTTCTTC.

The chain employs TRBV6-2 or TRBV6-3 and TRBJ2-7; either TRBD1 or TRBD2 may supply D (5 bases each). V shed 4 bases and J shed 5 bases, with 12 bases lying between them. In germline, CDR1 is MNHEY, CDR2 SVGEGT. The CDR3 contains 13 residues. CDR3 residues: CASSFTRDHEQYF. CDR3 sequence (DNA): TGTGCCAGCAGTTTTACCCGGGACCACGAGCAGTACTTC.

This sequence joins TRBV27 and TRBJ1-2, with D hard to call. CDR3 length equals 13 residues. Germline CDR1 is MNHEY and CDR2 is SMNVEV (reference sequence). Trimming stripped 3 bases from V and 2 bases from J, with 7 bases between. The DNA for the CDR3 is TGTGCCAGCAGTTTGAGGGAGAACTATGGCTACACCTTC. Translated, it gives CASSLRENYGYTF.

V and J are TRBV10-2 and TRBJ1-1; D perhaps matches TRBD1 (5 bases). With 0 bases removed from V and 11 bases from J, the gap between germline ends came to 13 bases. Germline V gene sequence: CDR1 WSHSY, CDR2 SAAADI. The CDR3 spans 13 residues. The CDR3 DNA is TGCGCCAGCAGTGAGTCGGCGGCCGGGACGGCTTTCTTT. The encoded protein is CASSESAAGTAFF.

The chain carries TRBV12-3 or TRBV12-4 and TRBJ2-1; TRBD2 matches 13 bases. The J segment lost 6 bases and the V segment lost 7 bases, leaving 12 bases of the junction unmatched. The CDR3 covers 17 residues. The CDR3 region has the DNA TGTGCCAGCAACATGCCAAAACTAGCGGGGGGGCGCAATGAGCAGTTCTTC. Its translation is CASNMPKLAGGRNEQFF.

The CDR3 reads CASSSGQGSPDTQYF. CDR3 in DNA: TGTGCCAGCTCATCGGGACAGGGTTCGCCAGATACGCAGTATTTT. V usage is TRBV18 and J usage is TRBJ2-3; 9 positions agree with TRBD1. Germline V gene sequence: CDR1 KGHSH, CDR2 LQKENI. CDR3 length: 15 residues. V dropped 5 bases and J dropped 4; count of bases not matched to a gene: 7.